The 32 T cell receptor beta chains below were found in one sample sequenced in a study of CD8 T cells in Susac syndrome. An input of about 0.5 to 1 ug of RNA was subjected to reverse transcription using random hexamers. TCRdb re-called the immunoSEQ multiplex PCR reads through MiXCR, storing one row per CDR3 protein. The sample carries 250,000 to 300,000 distinct CDR3 sequences, approximately 81% recorded once. The sequenced material came from CD8+ T cells from PBMCs. The receptors stem from a human donor with multiple sclerosis.

This clonotype was seen once. The chain is built from TRBV20-1 and TRBJ2-1, with 10 bases matching TRBD2. Looked up from germline, CDR1 is DFQATT and CDR2 is SNEGSKA (reference sequence). Unmatched junction bases numbered 9, after V lost 5 bases and J lost 8 bases. The CDR3 covers 14 residues. The CDR3 spells CSASSSGSRYEQFF. The CDR3, as DNA: TGCAGTGCTTCCTCTAGCGGGAGTAGGTATGAGCAGTTCTTC.

The chain is built from TRBV20-1 and TRBJ2-3; 11 positions match TRBD2. This CDR3 has 17 residues. V dropped 2 bases and J dropped 4; count of bases not matched to a gene: 11. The V gene's germline CDR1 is DFQATT and CDR2 SNEGSKA (reference sequence). CDR3 amino acids: CSARLSGRGPSSDTQYF. Written as DNA, the CDR3 is TGCAGTGCTAGACTTAGCGGGAGGGGGCCCTCGTCAGATACGCAGTATTTT.

This chain links TRBV28 with TRBJ2-5; 12 bases are shared with TRBD2. J lost 5 bases, V lost 3 bases, and 19 bases had no gene match. CDR1 and CDR2 from the germline V gene are MDHEN and SYDVKM. The CDR3 has 20 residues. The CDR3 loop reads CASSFFHGLMTSGSYETQYF. The CDR3 region has the DNA TGTGCCAGCAGTTTCTTCCACGGGTTGATGACTAGCGGGAGTTATGAGACCCAGTACTTC.

This chain's CDR3 is CASSTRTSGRKTDTQYF. The DNA of the CDR3 is TGTGCCAGCAGCACCCGGACTAGCGGGAGGAAGACAGATACGCAGTATTTT. The V and J genes are TRBV21-1 and TRBJ2-3; the DNA was not compared with TRBD2, the D call given in the table. TRBV21-1 is a pseudogene. The CDR3 extends over 17 amino acids.

This clonotype was counted a few times. The chain couples TRBV7-8 to TRBJ2-3, with D perhaps TRBD1 or TRBD2 (5 bases each). V lost 5 bases, J lost 0 bases, and 15 bases lay in between. Germline CDR1 SGHVS, CDR2 FQNEAQ. The CDR3 length is 16 residues. Here the CDR3 reads CASSHGTQSSTDTQYF. The CDR3 region has the DNA TGTGCCAGCAGCCACGGGACGCAGTCTAGCACAGATACGCAGTATTTT. Filled out from reference TRBV7-8 and TRBJ2-3, the complete variable domain reads GAGVSQSPRYKVAKRGQDVALRCDPISGHVSLFWYQQALGQGPEFLTYFQNEAQLDKSGLPSDRFFAERPEGSVSTLKIQRTQQEDSAVYLCASSHGTQSSTDTQYFGPGTRLTVL.

V and J are TRBV29-1 and TRBJ1-2, with D perhaps matching TRBD1 (5 bases). The V gene's germline CDR1 is SQVTM and CDR2 ANQGSEA. V was shortened by 5 bases and J by 2 bases, with 21 bases between the two germline ends. The CDR3 contains 16 residues. For the CDR3, the DNA is TGCAGCGTTCCTCACCGTAGCAAGAAGGGGAACTATGGCTACACCTTC. Translated: CSVPHRSKKGNYGYTF.

The chain carries TRBV15 and TRBJ2-3, with no clear D. This CDR3 is built from 13 residues. The germline CDR1 and CDR2 sequences are LNHNV and YYDKDF (reference sequence). V dropped 3 bases and J dropped 3 bases, with 7 bases sitting between them. CDR3 coding DNA: TGTGCCACCAGCAGGCAATGGACAGATACGCAGTATTTT. It is translated as CATSRQWTDTQYF.

The chain joins TRBV28 to TRBJ2-7; 7 positions agree with TRBD1. Germline CDR1 and CDR2: MDHEN and SYDVKM. CDR3 length equals 19 residues. With 4 bases clipped from V and 1 base from J, the junction kept 19 bases outside the gene matches. Here the CDR3 DNA reads TGTGCCAGCAGTTCCCCTGATTCGGACAGGCAGTATGGATCCTACGAGCAGTACTTC. It specifies CASSSPDSDRQYGSYEQYF.

The V call is TRBV27, the J call TRBJ1-1; no definite D call. Germline V gene lookup returns CDR1 MNHEY and CDR2 SMNVEV (reference sequence). Trimming stripped 6 bases from V and 9 bases from J, with 5 bases between. The CDR3 spans 9 residues. CDR3 in DNA: TGTGCCAGCAGAGAGAAAGCTTTCTTT. This gives the protein CASREKAFF.

This sequence joins TRBV20-1 and TRBJ1-1; 8 nucleotides align to TRBD1. The CDR3 runs 13 residues. Germline V gives CDR1 DFQATT, CDR2 SNEGSKA (reference sequence). CDR3 DNA sequence: TGCAAGGACCCACAGGGGGATTACACTGAAGCTTTCTTT. Translation: CKDPQGDYTEAFF.

The V call is TRBV28, the J call TRBJ1-2; D gene ambiguous. Trimming took 7 bases from V and 6 from J, leaving 18 bases between them. The CDR3 consists of 14 residues. Germline-derived CDR1 and CDR2 are MDHEN and SYDVKM. CDR3 protein: CASKSEVFRDGYTF. CDR3 sequence (DNA): TGTGCCAGCAAAAGTGAAGTTTTTCGTGATGGCTACACCTTC.

The CDR3 here is CASSHSGGLNTEAFF. For the CDR3, the DNA is TGTGCCAGCAGCCACAGTGGGGGGTTGAACACTGAAGCTTTCTTT. The chain couples TRBV7-3 to TRBJ1-1; a weak D match, TRBD1 (5 bases). There are 15 residues in the CDR3. CDR1 and CDR2 from the germline V gene are SGHTA and FQGTGA. V was shortened by 5 bases and J by 0 bases, with 13 bases between the two germline ends.

The V call is TRBV11-2, the J call TRBJ1-2, with D maybe TRBD1 (5 bases). The V gene lost 5 bases and the J gene lost 1 base, with 14 bases spanning the gap. This CDR3 is 15 amino acids long. Germline CDR1 and CDR2: SGHAT and FQNNGV. Here the CDR3 reads CASSPAGRHNYGYTF. CDR3 nucleotides: TGTGCCAGCAGCCCCGCGGGACGGCATAACTATGGCTACACCTTC.

This sequence joins TRBV27 and TRBJ2-7; 7 bases line up with TRBD1. Germline V gene sequence: CDR1 MNHEY, CDR2 SMNVEV (reference sequence). V shed 7 bases and J 3 bases; nucleotides not matched to a gene: 6. There are 13 residues in the CDR3. As DNA, the CDR3 is TGTGCCAGCAACCCGACAGGGAACTACGAGCAGTACTTC. Translated, it gives CASNPTGNYEQYF.

The gene calls are TRBV9 and TRBJ2-1; the D gene is possibly TRBD2 (6 bases). This CDR3 spans 16 amino acids. From germline, CDR1 is SGDLS and CDR2 YYNGEE. Trimming took 3 bases from V and 0 from J, leaving 13 bases between them. The CDR3 region is CASSDPIAVSYNEQFF. Written as DNA, the CDR3 is TGTGCCAGCAGCGACCCAATAGCGGTCTCCTACAATGAGCAGTTCTTC.

The V and J genes are TRBV27 and TRBJ2-5, with 7 bases that match TRBD2. The CDR3 runs 16 residues. With V trimmed by 6 bases and J by 2 bases, 12 bases remained unmatched. Germline loops: CDR1 MNHEY, CDR2 SMNVEV (reference sequence). CDR3 protein: CASRTRRVRGQETQYF. CDR3 in DNA: TGTGCCAGCAGGACCCGCCGGGTGCGGGGGCAAGAGACCCAGTACTTC.

The chain recombines TRBV20-1 with TRBJ2-5; weak D call: TRBD1 (7 bases). V was trimmed by 0 bases and J by 4 bases, leaving 18 bases between them. The CDR3 extends over 16 amino acids. The germline V gene encodes CDR1 DFQATT and CDR2 SNEGSKA (reference sequence). The CDR3 here is CSARDKSGGGRETQYF. The CDR3 nucleotides are TGCAGTGCTAGAGATAAAAGCGGAGGGGGCCGAGAGACCCAGTACTTC.

This chain joins TRBV20-1 and TRBJ2-6, with D uncertain. This CDR3 region has 15 residues. Germline assignment: CDR1 DFQATT and CDR2 SNEGSKA (reference sequence). With 1 base removed from V and 2 bases from J, the gap between germline ends came to 9 bases. The CDR3 loop is CSARVVGPGANVLTF. As DNA, the CDR3 is TGCAGTGCTAGAGTGGTAGGACCTGGGGCCAACGTCCTGACTTTC.

This clonotype has just one count. The chain combines TRBV7-9 with TRBJ1-4; D remains ambiguous. CDR3 length equals 14 residues. The V end was cut by 5 bases, the J end by 6 bases, with 13 bases between. Per the germline V gene, CDR1 is SEHNR and CDR2 is FQNEAQ (reference sequence). The chain's CDR3 is CASSRPGWDEKLFF. CDR3 sequence (DNA): TGTGCCAGCAGCCGCCCGGGGTGGGATGAAAAACTGTTTTTT.

The chain uses TRBV6-2 or TRBV6-3 and TRBJ2-1; D might be TRBD2 (6 bases). The length of the CDR3 is 19 residues. V was clipped by 0 bases and J by 4 bases, with 22 bases between them. The germline V gene encodes CDR1 MNHEY and CDR2 SVGEGT. The CDR3 coding sequence is TGTGCCAGCAGTTACTCTTCCTTAATAGGCGGGACTGGTTACAATGAGCAGTTCTTC. This codes for CASSYSSLIGGTGYNEQFF.

Of note for this clonotype: The junction does not match germline at one end; this may be a read error. The chain recombines TRBV7-2 with TRBJ2-1, with TRBD2 as a possible D gene (5 bases). The CDR3 is 14 residues long. The V gene's germline CDR1 is SGHTA and CDR2 FQGNSA. In nucleotides, the CDR3 is TGTGCCAGCAGCCCAGTGCCTAGCTACCATGAGCAGTTCTTC. Its translation is CASSPVPSYHEQFF.

The V and J genes are TRBV5-1 and TRBJ2-7, with 7 bases fitting TRBD2. The CDR3 runs 15 residues. The V gene end was trimmed by 4 bases and the J gene end by 2 bases; junction bases not matched to a gene: 9. Germline lookup yields CDR1 SGHRS and CDR2 YFSETQ. CDR3 amino acids: CASSMRAGATYEQYF. CDR3 nucleotide sequence: TGCGCCAGCAGCATGAGGGCGGGAGCGACCTACGAGCAGTACTTC.

The V gene is TRBV5-1, the J gene TRBJ2-1; the match to TRBD2 covers 7 bases. From germline, CDR1 is SGHRS and CDR2 YFSETQ. The junction had 10 bases not matched to a gene; V was cut back by 8 bases and J by 8 bases. This CDR3 has 13 amino acids. The chain's CDR3 is CASSPSGTHEQFF. In DNA, the CDR3 is TGCGCCAGTTCACCCAGCGGGACTCATGAGCAGTTCTTC.

This clonotype was seen a handful of times. This chain joins TRBV4-3 and TRBJ2-4, with D unclear. V shed 0 bases and J shed 8 bases, with 2 bases lying between them. Germline V CDR1 and CDR2: LGHNA, YSLEER. The CDR3 is 11 amino acids. The CDR3 region is CASSQEDIQYF. CDR3 DNA: TGCGCCAGCAGCCAAGAGGACATTCAGTACTTC.

The rearrangement joins TRBV5-5 to TRBJ2-7; maybe TRBD2 (5 bases). Trimming took off 3 bases at V and 5 bases at J, with 24 bases between the two ends. The CDR3 runs 17 residues. Germline CDR1 reads SGHKS; CDR2 reads YYEKEE (reference sequence). The CDR3 here is CASSSGFAGGISDEQYF. The CDR3 coding sequence is TGTGCCAGCAGCTCCGGATTTGCGGGCGGCATTAGCGACGAGCAGTACTTC.

The chain combines TRBV30 with TRBJ2-5, with a possible D match to TRBD1 (6 bases). The germline gives CDR1 GTSNPN, CDR2 SVGIG (reference sequence). This CDR3 region has 14 residues. V was trimmed by 3 bases and J by 0 bases, leaving 11 bases between them. CDR3 in DNA: TGTGCCTGGAGCCGGGACACCGACCAAGAGACCCAGTACTTC. It translates to CAWSRDTDQETQYF.

The chain recombines TRBV27 with TRBJ1-3; D call uncertain. The CDR3 sequence is 17 residues long. The germline CDR1 and CDR2 sequences are MNHEY and SMNVEV (reference sequence). The V end lost 3 bases, the J end lost 0 bases, and 15 bases lay between the germline ends. CDR3 residues: CASSLGGGGISGNTIYF. CDR3 nucleotide sequence: TGTGCCAGCAGTTTGGGTGGAGGTGGCATCTCTGGAAACACCATATATTTT.

CDR3 in amino acids: CASTGSPHVYGYTF. The CDR3 bases are TGCGCCAGCACGGGATCCCCCCATGTTTATGGCTACACCTTC. The rearrangement links TRBV10-1 to TRBJ1-2; no clear D gene. V shed 7 bases and J shed 5 bases, with 17 bases lying between them. The CDR3 extends over 14 amino acids. The germline V gene encodes CDR1 WNHNN and CDR2 SYGVQD (reference sequence).

The CDR3 DNA reads TGTGCCAGCAACGCGAGAGGAAAACTGTTTTTT. Its protein is CASNARGKLFF. The chain combines TRBV25-1 with TRBJ1-4; D call uncertain. The CDR3 is made up of 11 amino acids. The ends were cut back, 7 bases at V and 10 bases at J, with 10 bases in the middle. Germline V gene data show CDR1 as MGHDK and CDR2 as SYGVNS. Together with reference TRBV25-1 and TRBJ1-4, the CDR3 gives the full variable domain: EADIYQTPRYLVIGTGKKITLECSQTMGHDKMYWYQQDPGMELHLIHYSYGVNSTEKGDLSSESTVSRIRTEHFPLTLESARPSHTSQYLCASNARGKLFFGSGTQLSVL.

On this clonotype: At one boundary the junction diverges from the germline segment, which might be a read error. CDR3 DNA: TGTGCCAGCAGTTTTTTAGGGACGAGGGCTCCCGGGGCCTTC. Protein sequence: CASSFLGTRAPGAF. J is TRBJ2-1 and V is TRBV12-3 or TRBV12-4, with D perhaps TRBD1 or TRBD2 (5 bases each). This CDR3 comprises 14 residues.

J is TRBJ2-1 and V is TRBV27, with 12 bases lining up with TRBD2. This CDR3 spans 21 amino acids. The V segment lost 3 bases and the J segment 0 bases; nucleotides outside the gene matches: 15. Germline CDR1 and CDR2: MNHEY and SMNVEV (reference sequence). CDR3: CASSFPPLAGGTGASYNEQFF. As DNA, the CDR3 is TGTGCCAGCAGTTTTCCCCCCCTAGCGGGAGGGACTGGGGCCTCCTACAATGAGCAGTTCTTC.

The chain links TRBV13 to TRBJ1-4; 7 positions match TRBD1. V trimming: 0 bases; J trimming: 12 bases; junction bases outside the gene matches: 7. The CDR3 covers 14 residues. Germline V gene data show CDR1 as PRHDT and CDR2 as FYEKMQ (reference sequence). CDR3 region: CASSLGTGRDELFF. CDR3 DNA sequence: TGTGCCAGCAGCTTAGGGACAGGGCGGGATGAACTGTTTTTT.